This passage covers 32 T cell receptor beta chains from one sample sequenced in a study of cytomegalovirus exposure and HLA in healthy donors. PCR primers comprised 60 Vbeta and 13 Jbeta primers. The method was immunoSEQ multiplex PCR; TCRdb's version includes in-frame clones alone and lacks a portion of them. The sample comprises 100,000 to 150,000 clones, around 72% of which are singletons, and 3% to 4.5% rests with the top ten. The sample taken for sequencing was PBMCs. The receptors come from a man aged 30 to 45 in good health and CMV-seronegative.

The chain combines TRBV5-1 with TRBJ2-1; D possibly corresponds to TRBD2 (5 bases). Germline V gene sequence: CDR1 SGHRS, CDR2 YFSETQ. This CDR3 region has 12 residues. V gave up 0 bases and J gave up 10 bases, with 8 bases separating them. CDR3 bases: TGCGCCAGCAGCTTGGGGGGAGACGAGCAGTTCTTC. It encodes CASSLGGDEQFF.

A single count supports this clone. The genes are TRBV4-2 and TRBJ1-2; 10 bases are shared with TRBD1. Trimming at V came to 1 base and at J to 6 bases, leaving 8 bases not matched to a gene. Germline V gene lookup returns CDR1 LGHNA and CDR2 YNFKEQ. The CDR3 has 16 residues. The CDR3 DNA reads TGTGCCAGCAGCCAAGGGACAGGGGGTAAGGGTGATGGCTACACCTTC. This gives the protein CASSQGTGGKGDGYTF.

V and J are TRBV5-1 and TRBJ1-1, with 7 bases identical to TRBD1. V dropped 2 bases and J dropped 4; count of bases not matched to a gene: 5. The CDR3 runs to 14 residues. Per the germline V gene, CDR1 is SGHRS and CDR2 is YFSETQ. CDR3 amino acids: CASSFEGAGTEAFF. CDR3 nucleotide sequence: TGCGCCAGCAGCTTTGAGGGGGCCGGCACTGAAGCTTTCTTT.

The rearrangement uses TRBV11-2 and TRBJ2-5; TRBD1 matches at 8 bases. The germline gives CDR1 SGHAT, CDR2 FQNNGV. Germline trimming cut 3 bases from V and 13 bases from J; bases unmatched to any gene: 10. This CDR3 contains 13 residues. CDR3 residues: CASSFGTGGYWYF. The CDR3 nucleotides are TGTGCCAGCAGCTTCGGGACAGGAGGGTATTGGTACTTC.

This chain uses TRBV5-1 with TRBJ2-1, with D perhaps TRBD2 (6 bases). CDR1 is SGHRS, CDR2 YFSETQ, per germline. Trimming left V 7 bases short and J 2 bases short, with 16 bases between. The CDR3 covers 15 residues. The CDR3 nucleotides read TGCGCCAGCGGCGAGGGGACTTCCCCCTACAATGAGCAGTTCTTC. Amino acid sequence: CASGEGTSPYNEQFF.

This clone was seen a handful of times. The chain couples TRBV7-2 to TRBJ2-5, with 14 bases identical to TRBD2. The V gene's germline CDR1 is SGHTA and CDR2 FQGNSA. The CDR3 has 16 amino acids. V shed 5 bases, J shed 7 bases, and the junction held 9 bases outside the gene matches. This CDR3 reads CASSQSAGTSGGTQYF. In nucleotides, the CDR3 is TGTGCCAGCAGCCAGTCAGCCGGGACTAGCGGGGGGACCCAGTACTTC.

The rearrangement joins TRBV7-2 to TRBJ2-2; D is perhaps TRBD1 (5 bases). There are 14 residues in the CDR3. V lost 0 bases, J lost 6 bases, and 8 bases lay in between. The germline V gene has CDR1 SGHTA and CDR2 FQGNSA. DNA of the CDR3: TGTGCCAGCAGCTTAGCTCAGGGATCCGGGGAGCTGTTTTTT. It codes for CASSLAQGSGELFF.

This clone was counted between two and nine times. CDR3 protein: CASSLVSGGDEQFF. The CDR3 DNA reads as TGTGCCAGCAGCTTAGTATCAGGGGGCGATGAGCAGTTCTTC. This sequence joins TRBV7-9 and TRBJ2-1; 8 positions agree with TRBD1. Germline loops: CDR1 SEHNR, CDR2 FQNEAQ (reference sequence). This CDR3 contains 14 residues. V lost 1 base and J lost 8; bases outside the gene matches: 4.

The rearrangement joins TRBV7-9 to TRBJ2-5, with 7 bases that match TRBD1. TRBJ2-7 matches the DNA end more closely, so the J call is doubtful. Germline V gives CDR1 SEHNR, CDR2 FQNEAQ (reference sequence). The CDR3 is 14 amino acids. The CDR3 DNA sequence: TGTGCCAGCAGCTATGGACAGGATCTAGACGAGCAGTACTTC. Translation gives CASSYGQDLDEQYF.

The rearrangement links TRBV19 to TRBJ1-4; 9 bases are a match to TRBD1. Per the germline V gene, CDR1 is LNHDA and CDR2 is SQIVND (reference sequence). After removal of 7 bases from V and 7 bases from J, the junction contained 10 bases not matched to a gene. The CDR3 spans 15 residues. In DNA form, the CDR3 reads TGTGCCAGTAACCTCGGACAGGGGAGAGGTGAAAAACTGTTTTTT. This gives the protein CASNLGQGRGEKLFF.

Here the CDR3 reads CASSHPGLAIIYEQFF. DNA for the CDR3: TGTGCCAGCAGCCATCCGGGACTAGCGATTATTTATGAGCAGTTCTTC. The chain combines TRBV7-9 with TRBJ2-1; 10 nucleotides align to TRBD2. Germline CDR1 is SEHNR and CDR2 is FQNEAQ (reference sequence). There are 16 residues in the CDR3. After removal of 5 bases from V and 8 bases from J, the junction contained 12 bases not matched to a gene.

The chain combines TRBV15 with TRBJ1-3; D possibly corresponds to TRBD1 (6 bases). This CDR3 has 20 amino acids. V was trimmed by 5 bases and J by 1 base, leaving 27 bases between them. Per the germline V gene, CDR1 is LNHNV and CDR2 is YYDKDF (reference sequence). The CDR3 region is CATSGILDGTSTSSGNTIYF. The DNA for the CDR3 is TGTGCCACCAGCGGCATACTGGACGGGACAAGTACCAGTTCTGGAAACACCATATATTTT.

DNA for the CDR3: TGTGCCAGCAGTGACCTACAGGGGGCCAACGTCCTGACTTTC. Its protein product is CASSDLQGANVLTF. This chain links TRBV6-1 with TRBJ2-6; D is ambiguous. This CDR3 has 14 residues. Germline V gene lookup returns CDR1 MNHNS and CDR2 SASEGT. V lost 3 bases and J 4 bases, leaving 7 bases between the germline ends.

The CDR3 is CASSEEQVGEQYF. DNA of the CDR3: TGTGCCAGCAGTGAAGAACAGGTCGGCGAGCAGTACTTC. The chain combines TRBV2 with TRBJ2-5, with a tentative D call TRBD1 (5 bases). TRBJ2-7 explains the end of the DNA better; the J call may be wrong. The germline V gene encodes CDR1 SNHLY and CDR2 FYNNEI. This CDR3 has 13 amino acids.

This chain connects TRBV7-3 to TRBJ2-5, with D possibly matching TRBD2 (6 bases). Germline values: CDR1 SGHTA, CDR2 FQGTGA. V was shortened by 5 bases and J by 1 base, with 14 bases between the two germline ends. The CDR3 length is 15 residues. The CDR3: CASSRAAGLQETQYF. The CDR3, as DNA: TGTGCCAGCAGCCGCGCAGCGGGCCTCCAAGAGACCCAGTACTTC.

The gene calls are TRBV5-4 and TRBJ1-3; D possibly corresponds to TRBD1 (5 bases). Per the germline V gene, CDR1 is SGHNT and CDR2 is YYREEE (reference sequence). The CDR3 loop spans 12 amino acids. V shed 2 bases and J shed 7 bases, with 7 bases lying between them. CDR3 in amino acids: CASSFGGNTIYF. CDR3 DNA: TGTGCCAGCAGCTTCGGGGGGAACACCATATATTTT.

J is TRBJ2-3 and V is TRBV11-2, with 8 bases fitting TRBD2. CDR1 is SGHAT, CDR2 FQNNGV, per germline. V lost 2 bases, J lost 0 bases, and 10 bases stayed unmatched. This CDR3 region has 18 residues. CDR3 protein: CASSLIISRGESTDTQYF. CDR3 DNA sequence: TGTGCCAGCAGCTTAATAATTTCGCGGGGGGAGAGCACAGATACGCAGTATTTT.

This chain connects TRBV5-1 to TRBJ1-5; tentative D call: TRBD1 (5 bases). CDR3 length equals 13 residues. The germline gives CDR1 SGHRS, CDR2 YFSETQ. Trimming took 0 bases from V and 5 from J, leaving 6 bases between them. The CDR3, as DNA: TGCGCCAGCAGCTTGGGGGGGGATCAGCCCCAGCATTTT. It translates to CASSLGGDQPQHF.

This clone appeared a few times. The V call is TRBV6-5, the J call TRBJ1-3; D is ambiguous. Germline V gene sequence: CDR1 MNHEY, CDR2 SVGAGI. V lost 6 bases and J 4 bases, leaving 16 bases between the germline ends. CDR3 length equals 15 residues. In DNA form, the CDR3 reads TGTGCCAGCAGCCGTGCGTCGCGGTCAGGAAACACCATATATTTT. Translating it yields CASSRASRSGNTIYF.

This clone was seen a single time. This chain joins TRBV5-4 and TRBJ2-7, with TRBD1 as a possible D gene (6 bases). The V gene lost 4 bases and the J gene lost 7 bases, with 21 bases spanning the gap. The V gene's germline CDR1 is SGHNT and CDR2 YYREEE (reference sequence). This CDR3 has 15 residues. This CDR3 reads CASSPTGRGQGEQYF. The CDR3 region has the DNA TGTGCCAGCAGCCCCACTGGTAGGGGCCAGGGGGAGCAGTACTTC.

The V gene is TRBV9, the J gene TRBJ2-1, with 10 bases matching TRBD2. The CDR3 spans 17 residues. V trimming: 0 bases; J trimming: 4 bases; junction bases outside the gene matches: 7. In germline, CDR1 is SGDLS, CDR2 YYNGEE. The CDR3 reads CASSVGVAGGPYNEQFF. The CDR3, as DNA: TGTGCCAGCAGCGTAGGGGTAGCGGGGGGCCCATACAATGAGCAGTTCTTC. The whole variable domain, filled in from reference TRBV9 and TRBJ2-1, reads DSGVTQTPKHLITATGQRVTLRCSPRSGDLSVYWYQQSLDQGLQFLIQYYNGEERAKGNILERFSAQQFPDLHSELNLSSLELGDSALYFCASSVGVAGGPYNEQFFGPGTRLTVL.

The chain combines TRBV5-1 with TRBJ2-2, with 8 bases lining up with TRBD1. CDR3 size: 15 residues. Trimming at V came to 2 bases and at J to 4 bases, leaving 4 bases not matched to a gene. Looked up from germline, CDR1 is SGHRS and CDR2 is YFSETQ. In DNA form, the CDR3 reads TGCGCCAGCAGCTTCGGGACAGGATCCACCGGGGAGCTGTTTTTT. Translation gives CASSFGTGSTGELFF.

This clone was seen only once. V and J are TRBV5-4 and TRBJ2-1, with 11 bases lining up with TRBD2. Germline loops: CDR1 SGHNT, CDR2 YYREEE (reference sequence). The CDR3 is 18 residues long. The junction had 10 bases not matched to a gene; V was cut back by 3 bases and J by 2 bases. CDR3 protein: CASSSLGLAGQPYNEQFF. The DNA for the CDR3 is TGTGCCAGCAGCTCCCTAGGACTAGCGGGTCAGCCCTACAATGAGCAGTTCTTC.

Turning to this clone: One junction end does not reproduce the germline sequence, and a read error may be involved. The V gene is TRBV7-9, the J gene TRBJ1-2, with D maybe TRBD1 (5 bases). The CDR3 is 16 amino acids. Per germline, CDR1 SEHNR and CDR2 FQNEAQ (reference sequence). The CDR3 DNA follows: TGTTCCAGCAGCCCTCAACCGGGACTCACTTTGGGGGGCTACACCTTC. Protein product: CSSSPQPGLTLGGYTF. The whole variable domain, filled in from reference TRBV7-9 and TRBJ1-2, reads DTGVSQNPRHKITKRGQNVTFRCDPISEHNRLYWYRQTLGQGPEFLTYFQNEAQLEKSRLLSDRFSAERPKGSFSTLEIQRTEQGDSAMYLCSSSPQPGLTLGGYTFGSGTRLTVV.

This clone was observed a few times. The rearrangement uses TRBV6-5 and TRBJ2-7; weak D call: TRBD1 (6 bases). Trimming shortened V by 7 bases and J by 0 bases, and 10 bases separated the two germline ends. The CDR3 is 13 amino acids. From germline, CDR1 is MNHEY and CDR2 SVGAGI. The CDR3 is CASTAGASYEQYF. The CDR3 DNA reads as TGTGCCAGCACGGCAGGGGCCTCCTACGAGCAGTACTTC.

The genes are TRBV19 and TRBJ1-1, with D tentatively TRBD1 (6 bases). V was shortened by 3 bases and J by 3 bases, with 11 bases between the two germline ends. Germline lookup yields CDR1 LNHDA and CDR2 SQIVND (reference sequence). The length of the CDR3 is 14 residues. The chain's CDR3 is CASSILDSYTEAFF. The CDR3 DNA is TGTGCCAGTAGTATCCTGGACAGCTACACTGAAGCTTTCTTT. The complete variable domain, with remaining parts taken from reference TRBV19 and TRBJ1-1, reads DGGITQSPKYLFRKEGQNVTLSCEQNLNHDAMYWYRQDPGQGLRLIYYSQIVNDFQKGDIAEGYSVSREKKESFPLTVTSAQKNPTAFYLCASSILDSYTEAFFGQGTRLTVV.

The chain carries TRBV9 and TRBJ1-1; no definite D call. CDR1 SGDLS and CDR2 YYNGEE come from the germline V gene. The CDR3 has 13 residues. Trimming left V 3 bases short and J 6 bases short, with 12 bases between. As DNA, the CDR3 is TGTGCCAGCAGCGGTAGTACGGTTCCTGAAGCTTTCTTT. The encoded protein is CASSGSTVPEAFF.

This clone has only a few counts. The rearrangement uses TRBV9 and TRBJ1-1; 7 positions match TRBD1. Germline loops: CDR1 SGDLS, CDR2 YYNGEE. V lost 4 bases to trimming and J lost 4 bases; unmatched junction nucleotides: 10. CDR3 length equals 15 residues. The CDR3 sequence: CASSPRQGDGTEAFF. Written as DNA, the CDR3 is TGTGCCAGCAGCCCCCGACAGGGAGATGGCACTGAAGCTTTCTTT.

The V and J genes are TRBV5-4 and TRBJ2-2; TRBD2 agrees at 12 bases. Trimming took 0 bases from V and 1 from J; bases not matched to a gene: 1. Germline CDR1 is SGHNT and CDR2 is YYREEE (reference sequence). This CDR3 spans 17 amino acids. CDR3 DNA: TGTGCCAGCAGCTTGGCGACTAGCGGGGGGAACACCGGGGAGCTGTTTTTT. Translation gives CASSLATSGGNTGELFF.

This clone was observed a handful of times. The chain uses TRBV5-1 and TRBJ1-1, with 10 bases identical to TRBD1. The CDR3 runs 16 residues. Germline-derived CDR1 and CDR2 are SGHRS and YFSETQ. V gave up 0 bases and J gave up 5 bases; unmatched junction bases: 7. CDR3 region: CASSLGRTGGRTEAFF. As DNA, the CDR3 is TGCGCCAGCAGCTTGGGACGGACAGGGGGACGAACTGAAGCTTTCTTT. The full variable domain, its missing parts supplied by reference TRBV5-1 and TRBJ1-1, is KAGVTQTPRYLIKTRGQQVTLSCSPISGHRSVSWYQQTPGQGLQFLFEYFSETQRNKGNFPGRFSGRQFSNSRSEMNVSTLELGDSALYLCASSLGRTGGRTEAFFGQGTRLTVV.

The chain couples TRBV2 to TRBJ2-3; TRBD2 matches 7 bases. In germline, CDR1 is SNHLY, CDR2 FYNNEI. J gave up 2 bases and V 3 bases, and 5 bases lay outside the gene matches. The CDR3 runs 15 residues. CDR3 amino acids: CASSDPGGLTDTQYF. DNA for the CDR3: TGTGCCAGCAGTGACCCGGGAGGCCTCACAGATACGCAGTATTTT.

The rearrangement joins TRBV7-8 to TRBJ1-2; 9 bases map to TRBD1. The J segment lost 3 bases and the V segment lost 4 bases, leaving 18 bases of the junction unmatched. The germline gives CDR1 SGHVS, CDR2 FQNEAQ. The CDR3 is made up of 19 amino acids. The DNA of the CDR3 is TGTGCCAGCAGCTCCTCCGGCCGCGACAGGGGGTCAGGAGACTATGGCTACACCTTC. Protein sequence: CASSSSGRDRGSGDYGYTF.